Listed here are 10 T cell receptor beta chains from one sample, sequenced in a study of blood T cells in healthy people across ages. A second PCR, run for about 6 to 11 cycles, used a sample-barcoded 5' primer plus a J-beta primer mix. TCRdb fed the 5' RACE reads into MiXCR, producing one record per CDR3 protein. The sample includes 700,000 or so distinct CDR3 sequences, around 41% seen only once; the top ten take about 30%. The specimen sequenced was blood. The receptors were gathered from an elderly man in good health.

The genes are TRBV20-1 and TRBJ1-1; TRBD1 might be the D (5 bases). CDR1 DFQATT and CDR2 SNEGSKA come from the germline V gene (reference sequence). The V gene lost 6 bases and the J gene lost 4 bases, with 12 bases spanning the gap. This CDR3 region has 12 residues. The DNA of the CDR3 is TGCAGTGCCCTTTATGGGGGCACTGAAGCTTTCTTT. This gives the protein CSALYGGTEAFF.

The chain combines TRBV6-2 or TRBV6-3 with TRBJ2-3; TRBD1 might be the D (7 bases). The germline V and J ends were trimmed by 6 bases and 1 base, with 17 bases remaining between them. The CDR3 runs to 16 residues. CDR1 is MNHEY and CDR2 is SVGEGT in the germline V gene. CDR3 DNA sequence: TGTGCCAGCAGGCTCCTGGAGGGGGCCGGCACAGATACGCAGTATTTT. This gives the protein CASRLLEGAGTDTQYF.

There are a few counts of this clonotype. V usage is TRBV7-8 and J usage is TRBJ2-7; D is undetermined. The germline CDR1 and CDR2 sequences are SGHVS and FQNEAQ. V lost 2 bases to trimming and J lost 3 bases, with 8 bases between them. The CDR3 is 13 residues long. The CDR3 DNA reads TGTGCCAGCAGCTTAATGGCGATCTACGAGCAGTACTTC. Its translation: CASSLMAIYEQYF.

This clonotype was seen at least ten times. This chain connects TRBV6-5 to TRBJ2-7, with D tentatively TRBD1 (6 bases). Germline V gene data show CDR1 as MNHEY and CDR2 as SVGAGI. V was clipped by 4 bases and J by 2 bases, with 9 bases between them. The CDR3 loop spans 13 amino acids. The CDR3 region has the DNA TGTGCCAGCAGTTCAGACAGGCCCTACGAGCAGTACTTC. It translates to CASSSDRPYEQYF.

The rearrangement joins TRBV6-1 to TRBJ2-5, with D tentatively TRBD1 or TRBD2 (6 bases each). Germline values: CDR1 MNHNS, CDR2 SASEGT. V lost 4 bases and J 11 bases, leaving 20 bases between the germline ends. The CDR3 spans 14 residues. Written as DNA, the CDR3 is TGTGCCAGCAGTGTGCTAGGGGGGTACAATGAGCAGTACTTC. Translating gives CASSVLGGYNEQYF.

The chain joins TRBV7-2 to TRBJ1-1, with TRBD1 matching over 7 bases. The CDR3 spans 15 residues. Germline trimming cut 4 bases from V and 4 bases from J; bases unmatched to any gene: 9. CDR1 and CDR2 from the germline V gene are SGHTA and FQGNSA. The CDR3 DNA reads TGTGCCAGCAGCTCACGGAGACAGGGTGGCACTGAAGCTTTCTTT. This sequence encodes CASSSRRQGGTEAFF.

Only a few counts were recorded for this clonotype. This chain joins TRBV15 and TRBJ2-1, with 11 bases matching TRBD2. Trimming cost V 1 base and J 9 bases; bases outside gene matches: 8. The CDR3 covers 16 residues. Germline-derived CDR1 and CDR2 are LNHNV and YYDKDF (reference sequence). As DNA, the CDR3 is TGTGCCACCAGCAGAGCTAGCGGGAGGTCGGGAGGTGAGCAGTTCTTC. Its protein is CATSRASGRSGGEQFF.

The V gene is TRBV3-1, the J gene TRBJ2-1, with 9 bases matching TRBD2. There are 17 residues in the CDR3. Unmatched junction bases numbered 9, after V lost 4 bases and J lost 2 bases. In germline, CDR1 is LGHDT, CDR2 YNNKEL (reference sequence). The CDR3 nucleotides read TGTGCCAGCAGCCGACAAGAACTAGCGGGCCCCTACAATGAGCAGTTCTTC. This encodes CASSRQELAGPYNEQFF.

This sequence joins TRBV2 and TRBJ2-5; D remains unclear. Germline lookup yields CDR1 SNHLY and CDR2 FYNNEI. The CDR3 spans 14 residues. Trimming pared 6 bases from V and 2 bases from J, leaving 13 bases between. CDR3 nucleotide sequence: TGTGCCAGCAGGACGTGGGCGGAACAAGAGACCCAGTACTTC. This sequence encodes CASRTWAEQETQYF.

The chain has TRBV2 and TRBJ2-3, with 12 bases that match TRBD2. This CDR3 has 17 amino acids. Unmatched junction bases numbered 6, after V lost 4 bases and J lost 1 base. Germline V gives CDR1 SNHLY, CDR2 FYNNEI. This chain's CDR3 is CASSVYWTSGGTDTQYF. As DNA, the CDR3 is TGTGCCAGCAGTGTTTATTGGACTAGCGGGGGCACAGATACGCAGTATTTT. The entire variable domain, with the rest obtained from reference TRBV2 and TRBJ2-3, is as follows: EPEVTQTPSHQVTQMGQEVILRCVPISNHLYFYWYRQILGQKVEFLVSFYNNEISEKSEIFDDQFSVERPDGSNFTLKIRSTKLEDSAMYFCASSVYWTSGGTDTQYFGPGTRLTVL.